Presented here are 10 T cell receptor beta chains from one specimen sequenced in a study of T-cell memory formation after mild COVID-19. TCRdb recomputed calls from the 5' RACE reads with MiXCR, one row per CDR3 protein. The sample consists of fewer than 150,000 distinct CDR3 sequences, roughly 6% of them appearing once. Material for sequencing was PBMCs or a T cell subset sorted from them (not recorded which). The receptor set was obtained from an adult woman who had mild COVID-19 (a few samples of this study predate the infection). Cell type and time point are not known.

The chain couples TRBV7-9 to TRBJ2-7; D gene ambiguous. The CDR3 extends over 13 amino acids. V lost 5 bases and J 2 bases, leaving 10 bases between the germline ends. The germline gives CDR1 SEHNR, CDR2 FQNEAQ (reference sequence). The CDR3 loop reads CASSPIKAYEQYF. The DNA for the CDR3 is TGTGCCAGCAGCCCGATTAAGGCCTACGAGCAGTACTTC.

The chain couples TRBV12-3 or TRBV12-4 to TRBJ2-3; 11 bases are a match to TRBD2. The trim removed 4 bases at V and 3 bases at J, leaving 6 bases unmatched. This CDR3 comprises 16 residues. DNA for the CDR3: TGTGCCAGCAGTTCTAGCGGGGGGACCTTTACAGATACGCAGTATTTT. It translates to CASSSSGGTFTDTQYF.

There are a few counts of this clonotype. V gene TRBV7-8 combines with J gene TRBJ2-5; no firm D call. From germline, CDR1 is SGHVS and CDR2 FQNEAQ. Trimming removed 5 bases at V and 5 bases at J, with 15 bases between. The CDR3 contains 14 residues. The CDR3 bases are TGTGCCAGCAGCCGCCCTGGAGTGGCGGAGACCCAGTACTTC. Translating it yields CASSRPGVAETQYF.

This clonotype has at least ten counts. The chain recombines TRBV5-1 with TRBJ2-1; D ambiguous. CDR1 is SGHRS and CDR2 is YFSETQ in the germline V gene. Trimming removed 6 bases at V and 3 bases at J, with 10 bases between. The CDR3 runs to 13 residues. CDR3 DNA sequence: TGCGCCAGCACGCCGATCGGCTACAATGAGCAGTTCTTC. Its protein is CASTPIGYNEQFF.

The sample holds many counts of this clonotype. This chain joins TRBV4-3 and TRBJ2-7; D may be TRBD1 (6 bases). This CDR3 comprises 17 residues. CDR1 is LGHNA, CDR2 YSLEER, per germline. Trimming removed 1 base at V and 0 bases at J, with 16 bases between. In DNA, the CDR3 is TGCGCCAGCAGCCAAGTATTTTGGGACACCACCTCCTACGAGCAGTACTTC. Translating it yields CASSQVFWDTTSYEQYF.

This clonotype was observed a few times. The chain carries TRBV4-2 and TRBJ1-2; D not resolved. CDR1 is LGHNA, CDR2 YNFKEQ, per germline. The V and J ends lost 1 base and 4 bases respectively, with 13 bases between them. CDR3 size: 15 residues. CDR3 amino acids: CASSQGGPEGYGYTF. Written as DNA, the CDR3 is TGTGCCAGCAGCCAAGGCGGACCTGAGGGCTATGGCTACACCTTC.

This clonotype came up many times. The V and J genes are TRBV10-3 and TRBJ2-2; D unresolved. The CDR3 has 14 amino acids. V was shortened by 9 bases and J by 4 bases, with 15 bases between the two germline ends. From germline, CDR1 is ENHRY and CDR2 SYGVKD. CDR3 amino acids: CAIAALSGTGELFF. DNA of the CDR3: TGTGCCATAGCCGCTCTTTCGGGCACCGGGGAGCTGTTTTTT.

The genes are TRBV27 and TRBJ2-5; D remains ambiguous. Germline V gene lookup returns CDR1 MNHEY and CDR2 SMNVEV (reference sequence). The ends were cut back, 4 bases at V and 3 bases at J, with 3 bases in the middle. The CDR3 is made up of 11 amino acids. CDR3 in DNA: TGTGCCAGCAGTTCAAAAGAGACCCAGTACTTC. It encodes CASSSKETQYF.

This clonotype was seen a handful of times. The rearrangement uses TRBV19 and TRBJ2-3; D may be TRBD1 (5 bases). The germline gives CDR1 LNHDA, CDR2 SQIVND (reference sequence). This CDR3 is built from 14 residues. V shed 5 bases and J shed 3 bases, with 12 bases lying between them. The CDR3 loop is CASSLVGATDTQYF. CDR3 nucleotide sequence: TGTGCCAGTAGTTTGGTAGGGGCAACAGATACGCAGTATTTT.

This clonotype has just a few counts. The V call is TRBV5-1, the J call TRBJ2-2; TRBD2 agrees at 8 bases. This CDR3 has 15 residues. Germline assignment: CDR1 SGHRS and CDR2 YFSETQ. V lost 7 bases, J lost 5 bases, and 10 bases stayed unmatched. CDR3 sequence (DNA): TGCGCCAGCCATCAGGGGACTAGTGGGACCGGGGAGCTGTTTTTT. It specifies CASHQGTSGTGELFF. Drawing the rest from reference TRBV5-1 and TRBJ2-2, the complete variable domain is KAGVTQTPRYLIKTRGQQVTLSCSPISGHRSVSWYQQTPGQGLQFLFEYFSETQRNKGNFPGRFSGRQFSNSRSEMNVSTLELGDSALYLCASHQGTSGTGELFFGEGSRLTVL.